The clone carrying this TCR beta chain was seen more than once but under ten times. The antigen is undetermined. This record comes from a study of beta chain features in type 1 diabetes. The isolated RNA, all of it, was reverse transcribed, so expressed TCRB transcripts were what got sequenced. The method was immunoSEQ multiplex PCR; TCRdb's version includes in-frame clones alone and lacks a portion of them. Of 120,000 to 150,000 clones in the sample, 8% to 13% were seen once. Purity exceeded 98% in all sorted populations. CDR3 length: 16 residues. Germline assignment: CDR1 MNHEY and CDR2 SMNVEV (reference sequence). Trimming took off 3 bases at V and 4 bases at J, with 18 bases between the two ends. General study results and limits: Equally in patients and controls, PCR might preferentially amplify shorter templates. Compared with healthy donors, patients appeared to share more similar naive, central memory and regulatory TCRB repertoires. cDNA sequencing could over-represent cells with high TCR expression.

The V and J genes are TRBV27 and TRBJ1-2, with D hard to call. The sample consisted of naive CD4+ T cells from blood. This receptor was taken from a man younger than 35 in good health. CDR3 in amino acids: CASSFYLAGTGYGYTF. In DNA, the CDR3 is TGTGCCAGCAGTTTTTATTTGGCGGGTACTGGCTATGGCTACACCTTC.